The 29 T cell receptor beta chains below come from one sample, sequenced in a study of T cells after yellow fever vaccination. TCRdb reprocessed the 5' RACE reads with MiXCR, giving one entry per CDR3 protein. The sample has hundreds of thousands of distinct CDR3 sequences, roughly 8.4% seen once; the top ten hold 17%. Source: PBMCs, taken 35 to 50 days after the first yellow fever vaccination. These TCRs come from a man aged 18 to 29 who received the YFV17D yellow fever vaccine.

The J gene is TRBJ1-5, the V gene TRBV7-8; no firm D call. The length of the CDR3 is 13 residues. Per germline, CDR1 SGHVS and CDR2 FQNEAQ. The germline V and J ends were trimmed by 3 bases and 6 bases, with 9 bases remaining between them. The DNA for the CDR3 is TGTGCCAGCAGCTTTGCAGAGCTTCAGCCCCAGCATTTT. It encodes CASSFAELQPQHF.

This sequence joins TRBV30 and TRBJ1-5; a weak D match, TRBD1 (6 bases). Trimming shortened V by 1 base and J by 4 bases, and 17 bases separated the two germline ends. Germline CDR1 GTSNPN, CDR2 SVGIG (reference sequence). This CDR3 region has 16 residues. This CDR3 is CAWSGGAGAGNQPQHF. CDR3 sequence (DNA): TGTGCCTGGAGTGGGGGGGCAGGCGCGGGGAATCAGCCCCAGCATTTT.

This clonotype was picked up a small number of times. The DNA of the CDR3 is TGTGCCAGCAGCTCTGGTGTGCTAGCCAAAAACATTCAGTACTTC. Translating gives CASSSGVLAKNIQYF. The chain couples TRBV6-2 or TRBV6-3 to TRBJ2-4; D uncertain. This CDR3 contains 15 residues. The V and J ends lost 6 bases and 0 bases respectively, with 12 bases between them. From germline, CDR1 is MNHEY and CDR2 SVGEGT.

This clonotype was observed a few times. This chain links TRBV4-1 with TRBJ1-1; D remains ambiguous. V lost 4 bases and J lost 4, with 13 bases in between. The CDR3 totals 14 residues. CDR1 and CDR2 from the germline V gene are MGHRA and YSYEKL. In DNA, the CDR3 is TGCGCCAGCAGCCTAAAGGTTTTCGGCACTGAAGCTTTCTTT. It codes for CASSLKVFGTEAFF.

This clonotype was counted at least ten times. The gene calls are TRBV7-9 and TRBJ1-5; a weak D match, TRBD1 (5 bases). Trimming shortened V by 1 base and J by 1 base, and 14 bases separated the two germline ends. CDR3 length: 17 residues. Germline V gene data show CDR1 as SEHNR and CDR2 as FQNEAQ (reference sequence). This CDR3 reads CASSLVGGLVSNQPQHF. The CDR3 DNA reads TGTGCCAGCAGCTTAGTTGGGGGATTGGTGAGCAATCAGCCCCAGCATTTT.

V and J are TRBV29-1 and TRBJ2-3; TRBD1 matches 9 bases. V lost 6 bases to trimming and J lost 4 bases; unmatched junction nucleotides: 8. There are 14 residues in the CDR3. Germline V gene data show CDR1 as SQVTM and CDR2 as ANQGSEA. The CDR3 nucleotides read TGCAGCGTCGCCGGGACAGGGCTTGCAGATACGCAGTATTTT. Translation gives CSVAGTGLADTQYF.

The chain links TRBV18 to TRBJ2-3; no definite D call. The CDR3 is made up of 13 amino acids. Germline values: CDR1 KGHSH, CDR2 LQKENI. Trimming cost V 8 bases and J 1 base, with 10 bases left between them. In nucleotides, the CDR3 is TGTGCCAGCAGTCCGGCGGGCACAGATACGCAGTATTTT. Protein product: CASSPAGTDTQYF.

The table lists this clonotype with a few counts. V gene TRBV4-1 combines with J gene TRBJ2-1, with TRBD1 matching 7 bases. CDR3 size: 16 residues. Germline loops: CDR1 MGHRA, CDR2 YSYEKL. Unmatched junction bases numbered 10, after V lost 3 bases and J lost 5 bases. In DNA form, the CDR3 reads TGCGCCAGCAGCCACGAACCAGGGACAGACCACAATGAGCAGTTCTTC. Translated: CASSHEPGTDHNEQFF.

The chain couples TRBV7-8 to TRBJ1-2; tentative D call: TRBD1 (6 bases). V lost 6 bases, J lost 8 bases, and 25 bases lay in between. CDR3 length: 16 amino acids. The germline CDR1 and CDR2 sequences are SGHVS and FQNEAQ. CDR3 bases: TGTGCCAGCAGTTCGCCCACCGGGACACCCAGCGGAGGCTACACCTTC. Translated, it gives CASSSPTGTPSGGYTF.

This clonotype was found a few times. This chain uses TRBV19 with TRBJ2-2, with D hard to call. The CDR3 is made up of 13 amino acids. CDR1 is LNHDA and CDR2 is SQIVND in the germline V gene (reference sequence). Trimming pared 4 bases from V and 3 bases from J, leaving 6 bases between. This CDR3 reads CASSRLYTGELFF. Written as DNA, the CDR3 is TGTGCCAGTAGTAGGCTCTACACCGGGGAGCTGTTTTTT.

The chain uses TRBV28 and TRBJ2-3; D is unresolved. This CDR3 has 13 amino acids. CDR1 and CDR2 from the germline V gene are MDHEN and SYDVKM. Trimming took 1 base from V and 4 from J, leaving 6 bases between them. Here the CDR3 DNA reads TGTGCCAGCAGTTTATTAGGCCCAGATACGCAGTATTTT. It translates to CASSLLGPDTQYF.

The V call is TRBV6-4, the J call TRBJ2-3; TRBD2 matches at 11 bases. The CDR3 totals 15 residues. With 6 bases clipped from V and 4 bases from J, the junction kept 6 bases outside the gene matches. Germline V lookup: CDR1 MRHNA, CDR2 SNTAGT. The CDR3 loop is CASSTIAGGADTQYF. In DNA form, the CDR3 reads TGTGCCAGCAGCACCATAGCGGGGGGGGCAGATACGCAGTATTTT.

Only a few counts were recorded for this clonotype. The chain employs TRBV7-2 and TRBJ2-7; D uncertain. V was cut by 0 bases and J by 1 base, with 10 bases left in between. The CDR3 has 15 residues. The germline V gene has CDR1 SGHTA and CDR2 FQGNSA. The CDR3 region is CASSLAPGLSYEQYF. The CDR3 nucleotides are TGTGCCAGCAGCTTAGCGCCGGGCCTTTCCTACGAGCAGTACTTC.

This clonotype came up a few times. The chain joins TRBV28 to TRBJ2-3, with 12 positions matching TRBD1. Trimming cost V 1 base and J 4 bases; bases outside gene matches: 6. Germline CDR1 and CDR2: MDHEN and SYDVKM. The CDR3 has 17 residues. The CDR3 protein is CASSLSPGQGAPDTQYF. As DNA, the CDR3 is TGTGCCAGCAGTTTATCCCCGGGACAGGGGGCCCCAGATACGCAGTATTTT.

This clonotype was seen more than once but under ten times. V gene TRBV7-2 combines with J gene TRBJ2-7; D is undetermined. Trimming took off 3 bases at V and 3 bases at J, with 12 bases between the two ends. The CDR3 totals 14 residues. Germline V gene sequence: CDR1 SGHTA, CDR2 FQGNSA. CDR3 loop: CASSFAGSFYEQYF. CDR3 DNA sequence: TGTGCCAGCAGCTTTGCCGGCAGTTTCTACGAGCAGTACTTC.

The rearrangement joins TRBV4-2 to TRBJ1-5, with TRBD1 as a possible D gene (5 bases). Germline values: CDR1 LGHNA, CDR2 YNFKEQ. V dropped 3 bases and J dropped 0 bases, with 12 bases sitting between them. CDR3 length: 16 amino acids. Here the CDR3 reads CASSQDTEHSNQPQHF. CDR3 in DNA: TGTGCCAGCAGCCAGGACACAGAACATAGCAATCAGCCCCAGCATTTT.

This clonotype was counted only a few times. This chain uses TRBV20-1 with TRBJ1-4; a possible D gene is TRBD1 (6 bases). V gave up 3 bases and J gave up 0 bases, with 14 bases separating them. CDR3 length: 16 residues. CDR1 is DFQATT and CDR2 is SNEGSKA in the germline V gene (reference sequence). For the CDR3, the DNA is TGCAGTGCTAGCCTACAGGGTGATGCAACTAATGAAAAACTGTTTTTT. Amino acids: CSASLQGDATNEKLFF.

This clonotype was seen only a few times. The J gene is TRBJ1-1, the V gene TRBV6-5; TRBD1 matches 8 bases. Germline V CDR1 and CDR2: MNHEY, SVGAGI. V lost 1 base to trimming and J lost 0 bases; unmatched junction nucleotides: 10. The CDR3 has 18 amino acids. The CDR3 protein is CASSYFSPGGTVNTEAFF. DNA for the CDR3: TGTGCCAGCAGTTACTTTTCCCCAGGGGGCACTGTGAACACTGAAGCTTTCTTT.

This clonotype has just a few counts. The J gene is TRBJ2-5, the V gene TRBV12-3 or TRBV12-4, with D possibly TRBD2 on 5 matching bases. The CDR3 is made up of 14 amino acids. V was clipped by 6 bases and J by 1 base, with 12 bases between them. The CDR3 bases are TGTGCCAGCAGCCCCACTAGAGCCCAAGAGACCCAGTACTTC. Amino acid sequence: CASSPTRAQETQYF.

V usage is TRBV27 and J usage is TRBJ2-5, with D maybe TRBD2 (6 bases). V was clipped by 4 bases and J by 5 bases, with 17 bases between them. CDR1 and CDR2 from the germline V gene are MNHEY and SMNVEV (reference sequence). The length of the CDR3 is 15 residues. The CDR3 spells CASSSRGREGETQYF. The CDR3 DNA is TGTGCCAGCAGTTCGCGGGGTCGTGAGGGGGAGACCCAGTACTTC.

This clonotype was recorded a few times. This chain links TRBV29-1 with TRBJ2-7; D could derive from TRBD1 or TRBD2 (5 bases each). CDR1 and CDR2 from the germline V gene are SQVTM and ANQGSEA. The V end lost 4 bases, the J end lost 2 bases, and 12 bases lay between the germline ends. The CDR3 runs 13 residues. In DNA form, the CDR3 reads TGCAGCGTTGCCCGGGACGGTGCCTACGAGCAGTACTTC. Protein: CSVARDGAYEQYF.

The CDR3 region has the DNA TGTGCCAGCAGCTCGGGGACAGGGGATTACGAGCAGTACGTC. Its protein product is CASSSGTGDYEQYV. V usage is TRBV14 and J usage is TRBJ2-7, with 10 bases that match TRBD1. In germline, CDR1 is SGHDN, CDR2 FVKESK. The CDR3 has 14 amino acids. V was clipped by 5 bases and J by 4 bases; unmatched bases: 5.

This clonotype was counted between two and nine times. The chain carries TRBV7-2 and TRBJ1-1; the D gene is possibly TRBD1 (6 bases). This CDR3 has 14 residues. Trimming took off 5 bases at V and 5 bases at J, with 15 bases between the two ends. Germline V gene data show CDR1 as SGHTA and CDR2 as FQGNSA. In DNA, the CDR3 is TGTGCCAGCAGCCGTAATAACAGGGAGACTGAAGCTTTCTTT. Its translation is CASSRNNRETEAFF.

This clonotype was counted only a few times. The chain has TRBV7-9 and TRBJ2-7; the match to TRBD1 covers 9 bases. This CDR3 has 14 amino acids. V trimming: 6 bases; J trimming: 6 bases; junction bases outside the gene matches: 9. In germline, CDR1 is SEHNR, CDR2 FQNEAQ (reference sequence). The CDR3 reads CASRQQGALGEQYF. For the CDR3, the DNA is TGTGCCAGCAGGCAACAGGGGGCGCTGGGCGAGCAGTACTTC. Using reference TRBV7-9 and TRBJ2-7 for the parts outside the CDR3, the full variable domain is DTGVSQNPRHKITKRGQNVTFRCDPISEHNRLYWYRQTLGQGPEFLTYFQNEAQLEKSRLLSDRFSAERPKGSFSTLEIQRTEQGDSAMYLCASRQQGALGEQYFGPGTRLTVT.

In this sample, this clonotype turned up a few times. The rearrangement joins TRBV12-3 or TRBV12-4 to TRBJ2-5; D gene unclear. This CDR3 contains 14 residues. Trimming cost V 1 base and J 4 bases, with 10 bases left between them. The CDR3 DNA reads as TGTGCCAGCAGTTTAGATGTTGTCGGAGAGACCCAGTACTTC. Its translation is CASSLDVVGETQYF.

This clonotype was found a few times. Here the CDR3 reads CSASQGTDTQYF. The CDR3 nucleotides read TGCAGTGCTAGCCAGGGCACAGATACGCAGTATTTT. The rearrangement links TRBV20-1 to TRBJ2-3; no clear D. This CDR3 comprises 12 residues. Deletions cut 3 bases from V and 1 base from J, with 5 bases between. The germline CDR1 and CDR2 sequences are DFQATT and SNEGSKA (reference sequence).

This clonotype was detected a few times. CDR3 nucleotides: TGTGCCAGCAAGGGGCCGAACACTGAAGCTTTCTTT. Its translation: CASKGPNTEAFF. This chain connects TRBV6-5 to TRBJ1-1; weak D call: TRBD1 (5 bases). Germline CDR1 reads MNHEY; CDR2 reads SVGAGI. Deletions cut 7 bases from V and 1 base from J, with 7 bases between. This CDR3 comprises 12 residues.

A few counts support this clonotype. The chain is built from TRBV7-2 and TRBJ2-1; TRBD1 matches at 8 bases. The CDR3 spans 13 residues. V shed 7 bases and J 10 bases; nucleotides not matched to a gene: 9. Germline V gene lookup returns CDR1 SGHTA and CDR2 FQGNSA. This chain's CDR3 is CASTKDRESEQFF. The CDR3 DNA follows: TGTGCCAGCACCAAGGACAGGGAGAGCGAGCAGTTCTTC.

This clonotype has just a few counts. The J gene is TRBJ1-2, the V gene TRBV5-1; no clear D. V lost 0 bases and J 5 bases, leaving 11 bases between the germline ends. The CDR3 spans 14 residues. In germline, CDR1 is SGHRS, CDR2 YFSETQ. The CDR3 DNA is TGCGCCAGCAGCTTGGACGCGGGTCGATATGGCTACACCTTC. As protein: CASSLDAGRYGYTF. Filled out from reference TRBV5-1 and TRBJ1-2, the complete variable domain reads KAGVTQTPRYLIKTRGQQVTLSCSPISGHRSVSWYQQTPGQGLQFLFEYFSETQRNKGNFPGRFSGRQFSNSRSEMNVSTLELGDSALYLCASSLDAGRYGYTFGSGTRLTVV.